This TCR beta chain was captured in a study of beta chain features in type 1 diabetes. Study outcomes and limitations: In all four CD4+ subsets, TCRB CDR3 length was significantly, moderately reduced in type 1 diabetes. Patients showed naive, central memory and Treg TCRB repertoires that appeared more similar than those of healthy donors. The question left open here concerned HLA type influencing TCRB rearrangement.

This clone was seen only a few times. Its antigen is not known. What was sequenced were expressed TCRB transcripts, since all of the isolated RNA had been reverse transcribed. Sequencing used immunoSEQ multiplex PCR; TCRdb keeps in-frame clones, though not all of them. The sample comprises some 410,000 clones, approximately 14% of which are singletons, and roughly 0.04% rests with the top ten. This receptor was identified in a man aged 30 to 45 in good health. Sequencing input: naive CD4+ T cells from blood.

The CDR3 spells CAISEDRSSGNTIYF. The CDR3 nucleotides are TGTGCCATCAGTGAAGACAGGAGCTCTGGAAACACCATATATTTT. J is TRBJ1-3 and V is TRBV10-3, with D possibly TRBD1 on 6 matching bases. CDR3 length: 15 amino acids. Germline V CDR1 and CDR2: ENHRY, SYGVKD. The V and J ends lost 3 bases and 0 bases respectively, with 9 bases between them.